This entry features one T cell receptor beta chain sequence. What it recognizes is unknown. Germline V gene sequence: CDR1 MGHRA, CDR2 YSYEKL. This CDR3 spans 16 amino acids. The V gene end was trimmed by 3 bases and the J gene end by 0 bases; junction bases not matched to a gene: 7. The record originates from a study of OX40 agonist ivuxolimab in advanced cancers. The method was immunoSEQ multiplex PCR; TCRdb's version includes in-frame clones alone and lacks a portion of them. Counted here are around 63,000 clones, 60% to 85% occurring once; the ten biggest clones make up approximately 10%. Study-wide results and limits: Antigen specificity was not determined for the expanded peripheral T cells. Low normalized clonal expansion also occurred in some nonresponding patients.

This receptor was identified in an adult with an advanced solid tumor such as melanoma, head and neck, liver or kidney cancer. The specimen comprised CD4+ or CD8+ T cells sorted from blood, sampled in a trial of the OX40 agonist ivuxolimab. The chain has TRBV4-1 and TRBJ2-5, with 7 positions matching TRBD1. CDR3 DNA: TGCGCCAGCAGCCAGGAGACCGGGACAGACCAAGAGACCCAGTACTTC. Encoded protein: CASSQETGTDQETQYF.